The 20 T cell receptor beta chains listed next were all sequenced from one sample in a study of CD8+CD57+ T cells in acquired aplastic anemia. Genomic DNA provided the template from which TCR beta VDJ and CDR3 profiles were obtained. MiXCR was run by TCRdb on the reads, yielding one entry per CDR3 protein. The data show 100,000 to 150,000 distinct CDR3 sequences, roughly 40% seen once. Material: sorted CD4+, CD8+, or CD8+CD57+ T cells (not recorded which) from PBMCs. These receptors came from a human donor in good health, serving as a control.

The sample holds many counts of this clonotype. The chain joins TRBV4-2 to TRBJ1-1; the D is unclear. The CDR3 length is 11 residues. From germline, CDR1 is LGHNA and CDR2 YNFKEQ. Trimming cost V 2 bases and J 7 bases, with 5 bases left between them. The CDR3: CASSQLDEAFF. The CDR3 DNA reads as TGTGCCAGCAGCCAACTTGATGAAGCTTTCTTT.

The CDR3 region is CASSFPRGGTDTQYF. In nucleotides, the CDR3 is TGTGCCAGCAGTTTTCCCAGGGGAGGCACAGATACGCAGTATTTT. The V gene is TRBV12-3 or TRBV12-4, the J gene TRBJ2-3, with a possible D match to TRBD1 (6 bases). Trimming shortened V by 3 bases and J by 1 base, and 11 bases separated the two germline ends. This CDR3 region has 15 residues.

This clonotype was counted many times. The junction does not match germline at one end; this may be a read error. V gene TRBV12-3 or TRBV12-4 combines with J gene TRBJ1-1; tentative D call: TRBD1 (5 bases). The CDR3 extends over 13 amino acids. CDR3 DNA: TGTGCCATACAGCACAGCATGGTAAAGGGACTTGTCTTT. It translates to CAIQHSMVKGLVF.

This clonotype has at least ten counts. CDR3 amino acids: CASSLTDRALETQYF. CDR3 bases: TGCGCCAGCAGCTTGACCGACAGGGCATTAGAGACCCAGTACTTC. This sequence joins TRBV5-1 and TRBJ2-5, with 7 positions matching TRBD1. The J segment lost 4 bases and the V segment lost 1 base, leaving 7 bases of the junction unmatched. This CDR3 has 15 residues. Germline loops: CDR1 SGHRS, CDR2 YFSETQ.

Of note for this clonotype: With a much larger clone just one base away, this may be a read error. The rearrangement joins TRBV10-3 to TRBJ1-1, with TRBD1 matching 8 bases. The CDR3 has 15 residues. V lost 10 bases and J lost 6; bases outside the gene matches: 16. CDR1 and CDR2 from the germline V gene are ENHRY and SYGVKD. CDR3 loop: CASRGQEAVTAEAFF. The DNA for the CDR3 is TGTGCCAGCAGGGGACAGGAGGCTGTAACAGCTGAAGCTTTCTTT.

J is TRBJ2-1 and V is TRBV10-3, with D unclear. Trimming cost V 5 bases and J 9 bases, with 14 bases left between them. This CDR3 comprises 13 residues. Germline CDR1 and CDR2: ENHRY and SYGVKD. The CDR3 loop reads CAISMGMHVEQFF. The CDR3 DNA sequence: TGTGCCATCAGTATGGGGATGCACGTTGAGCAGTTCTTC.

Ten or more counts support this clonotype. This sequence joins TRBV12-3 or TRBV12-4 and TRBJ2-3; 14 bases agree with TRBD2. This CDR3 is built from 18 residues. With 7 bases clipped from V and 7 bases from J, the junction kept 16 bases outside the gene matches. CDR3: CASMGLAGARLLTNTQYF. Here the CDR3 DNA reads TGTGCCAGCATGGGACTAGCGGGAGCCCGCCTCCTCACGAATACGCAGTATTTT.

This clonotype was counted at least ten times. This sequence joins TRBV9 and TRBJ1-1; D gene ambiguous. The CDR3 consists of 14 residues. CDR1 and CDR2 (germline): SGDLS, YYNGEE. Trimming took off 0 bases at V and 2 bases at J, with 8 bases between the two ends. This CDR3 reads CASSVGKGNTEAFF. DNA of the CDR3: TGTGCCAGCAGCGTAGGAAAGGGTAACACTGAAGCTTTCTTT.

Of note for this clonotype: It may be a read error: a sequence one base away is much more abundant. The gene calls are TRBV20-1 and TRBJ1-3; the D is unclear. The CDR3 loop spans 13 amino acids. Germline V lookup: CDR1 DFQATT, CDR2 SNEGSKA (reference sequence). V dropped 5 bases and J dropped 0 bases, with 8 bases sitting between them. The DNA for the CDR3 is TGCAGTGCTGGAACTCCCTCTGGAAACACCATATATTTT. This codes for CSAGTPSGNTIYF.

About this clonotype: A much larger clone lies one base from this, so it may be a read error. This sequence joins TRBV20-1 and TRBJ1-2; D remains ambiguous. Germline V gives CDR1 DFQATT, CDR2 SNEGSKA (reference sequence). CDR3 length equals 14 residues. The CDR3 is CSARQTATNYGCTF. DNA of the CDR3: TGCAGTGCTAGACAAACAGCTACTAACTATGGCTGCACCTTC.

This clonotype occurred many times. This chain links TRBV5-1 with TRBJ2-7; 8 bases agree with TRBD1. After removal of 4 bases from V and 3 bases from J, the junction contained 9 bases not matched to a gene. CDR3 length equals 15 residues. CDR1 and CDR2 from the germline V gene are SGHRS and YFSETQ. CDR3 protein: CASSPGTGELYEQYF. Here the CDR3 DNA reads TGCGCCAGCAGCCCCGGGACAGGAGAACTCTACGAGCAGTACTTC.

This clonotype was seen at least ten times. The chain joins TRBV7-8 to TRBJ2-3; 7 bases are shared with TRBD2. Trimming took 4 bases from V and 8 from J; bases not matched to a gene: 15. Germline V lookup: CDR1 SGHVS, CDR2 FQNEAQ. The CDR3 has 16 residues. The CDR3 DNA follows: TGTGCCAGCAGCTGGAGCGGGGAGGGCGGGAAGCTTACGCAGTATTTT. Amino acids: CASSWSGEGGKLTQYF. The entire variable domain, with the rest obtained from reference TRBV7-8 and TRBJ2-3, is as follows: GAGVSQSPRYKVAKRGQDVALRCDPISGHVSLFWYQQALGQGPEFLTYFQNEAQLDKSGLPSDRFFAERPEGSVSTLKIQRTQQEDSAVYLCASSWSGEGGKLTQYFGPGTRLTVL.

The J gene is TRBJ1-2, the V gene TRBV24-1; D uncertain. V lost 4 bases to trimming and J lost 3 bases, with 17 bases between them. CDR3 length: 16 residues. Germline V lookup: CDR1 KGHDR, CDR2 SFDVKD. The CDR3 DNA reads TGTGCCACCAGTGACAGGACGGCCCGTAACGACTATGGCTACACCTTC. Translated, it gives CATSDRTARNDYGYTF.

The V and J genes are TRBV14 and TRBJ1-6; tentative D call: TRBD1 (6 bases). The germline CDR1 and CDR2 sequences are SGHDN and FVKESK. This CDR3 comprises 15 residues. V lost 4 bases and J 10 bases, leaving 17 bases between the germline ends. The CDR3 DNA reads TGTGCCAGCAGCCCTAGTCGGGCAGGGGAGTCACCCCTCCACTTT. Translating it yields CASSPSRAGESPLHF.

The gene calls are TRBV10-3 and TRBJ1-1, with 10 nucleotides matching TRBD1. The CDR3 covers 15 residues. Germline values: CDR1 ENHRY, CDR2 SYGVKD. The V gene end was trimmed by 6 bases and the J gene end by 0 bases; junction bases not matched to a gene: 4. CDR3 loop: CAIRGTGDVNTEAFF. CDR3 nucleotide sequence: TGTGCCATCAGAGGGACAGGGGACGTGAACACTGAAGCTTTCTTT.

This clonotype was detected many times. V is TRBV5-5 and J is TRBJ1-2, with D possibly TRBD1 on 6 matching bases. The ends were cut back, 5 bases at V and 0 bases at J, with 8 bases in the middle. Germline V CDR1 and CDR2: SGHKS, YYEKEE (reference sequence). The CDR3 has 13 amino acids. The CDR3 protein is CASRQGANYGYTF. The CDR3 nucleotides are TGTGCCAGCAGACAGGGAGCTAACTATGGCTACACCTTC.

In its sample, this clonotype was seen many times. This chain's CDR3 is CSAGSGGNEKLFF. The CDR3, as DNA: TGCAGTGCGGGTTCCGGGGGAAATGAAAAACTGTTTTTT. The chain is built from TRBV20-1 and TRBJ1-4; TRBD1 is a possible D gene (5 bases). Germline loops: CDR1 DFQATT, CDR2 SNEGSKA (reference sequence). The CDR3 has 13 residues. Trimming stripped 6 bases from V and 5 bases from J, with 13 bases between.

The chain employs TRBV19 and TRBJ1-2; D might be TRBD1 (5 bases). The germline V gene encodes CDR1 LNHDA and CDR2 SQIVND (reference sequence). Trimming pared 3 bases from V and 0 bases from J, leaving 11 bases between. The CDR3 loop spans 15 amino acids. The DNA for the CDR3 is TGTGCCAGTAGTATCCGGGACGGAGCTAACTATGGCTACACCTTC. Protein sequence: CASSIRDGANYGYTF.

The rearrangement links TRBV24-1 to TRBJ1-2; the D gene is possibly TRBD1 (5 bases). This CDR3 has 13 residues. From germline, CDR1 is KGHDR and CDR2 SFDVKD. V lost 3 bases, J lost 4 bases, and 8 bases lay in between. The CDR3 protein is CATSDGHFYGYTF. The CDR3 bases are TGTGCCACCAGTGATGGACATTTCTATGGCTACACCTTC.

This clonotype has ten or more counts. The CDR3 nucleotides read TGCAGTGCTACAGGGGGCGCAGATACGCAGTATTTT. Its translation: CSATGGADTQYF. The V call is TRBV20-1, the J call TRBJ2-3; 8 nucleotides match TRBD1. There are 12 residues in the CDR3. Looked up from germline, CDR1 is DFQATT and CDR2 is SNEGSKA (reference sequence). V gave up 4 bases and J gave up 4 bases; unmatched junction bases: 1.